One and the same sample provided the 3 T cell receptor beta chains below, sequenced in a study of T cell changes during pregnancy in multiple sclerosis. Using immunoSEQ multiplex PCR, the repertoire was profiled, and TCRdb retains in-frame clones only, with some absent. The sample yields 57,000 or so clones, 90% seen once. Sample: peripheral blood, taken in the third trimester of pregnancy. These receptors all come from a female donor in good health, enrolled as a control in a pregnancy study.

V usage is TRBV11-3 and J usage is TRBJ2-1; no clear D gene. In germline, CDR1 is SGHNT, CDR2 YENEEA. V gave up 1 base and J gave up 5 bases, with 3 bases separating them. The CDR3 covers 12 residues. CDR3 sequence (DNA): TGTGCCAGCAGCTTAGTCGACAATGAGCAGTTCTTC. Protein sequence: CASSLVDNEQFF. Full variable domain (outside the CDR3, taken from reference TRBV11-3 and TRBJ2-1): EAGVVQSPRYKIIEKKQPVAFWCNPISGHNTLYWYLQNLGQGPELLIRYENEEAVDDSQLPKDRFSAERLKGVDSTLKIQPAELGDSAVYLCASSLVDNEQFFGPGTRLTVL.

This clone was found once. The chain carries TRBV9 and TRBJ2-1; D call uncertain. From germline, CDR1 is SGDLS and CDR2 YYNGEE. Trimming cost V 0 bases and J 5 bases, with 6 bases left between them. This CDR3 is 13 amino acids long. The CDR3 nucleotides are TGTGCCAGCAGCGTAGCTGAGGACAATGAGCAGTTCTTC. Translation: CASSVAEDNEQFF.

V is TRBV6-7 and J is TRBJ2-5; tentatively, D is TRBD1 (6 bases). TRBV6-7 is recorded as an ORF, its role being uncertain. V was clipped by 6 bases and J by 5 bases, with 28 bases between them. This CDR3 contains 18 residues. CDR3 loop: CASSPWTVFGFVRETQYF. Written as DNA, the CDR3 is TGTGCCAGCAGCCCGTGGACAGTGTTTGGCTTTGTTCGGGAGACCCAGTACTTC.